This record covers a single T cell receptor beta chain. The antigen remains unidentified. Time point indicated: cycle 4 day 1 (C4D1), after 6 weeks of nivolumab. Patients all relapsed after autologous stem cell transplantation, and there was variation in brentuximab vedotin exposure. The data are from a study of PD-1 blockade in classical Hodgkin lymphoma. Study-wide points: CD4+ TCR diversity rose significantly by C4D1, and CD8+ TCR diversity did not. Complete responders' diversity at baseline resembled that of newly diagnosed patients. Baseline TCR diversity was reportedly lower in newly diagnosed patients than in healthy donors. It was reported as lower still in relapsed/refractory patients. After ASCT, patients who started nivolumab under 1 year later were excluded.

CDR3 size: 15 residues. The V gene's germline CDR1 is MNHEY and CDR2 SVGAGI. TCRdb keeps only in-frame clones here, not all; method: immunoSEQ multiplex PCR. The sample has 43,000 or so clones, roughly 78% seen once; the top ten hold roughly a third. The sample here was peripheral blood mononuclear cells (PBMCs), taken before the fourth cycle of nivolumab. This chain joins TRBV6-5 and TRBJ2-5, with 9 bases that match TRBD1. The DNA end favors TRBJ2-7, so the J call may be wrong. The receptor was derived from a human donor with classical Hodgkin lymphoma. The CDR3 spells CASSYTRQGAYEQYF. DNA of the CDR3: TGTGCCAGCAGTTACACCCGACAGGGGGCCTACGAGCAGTACTTC.